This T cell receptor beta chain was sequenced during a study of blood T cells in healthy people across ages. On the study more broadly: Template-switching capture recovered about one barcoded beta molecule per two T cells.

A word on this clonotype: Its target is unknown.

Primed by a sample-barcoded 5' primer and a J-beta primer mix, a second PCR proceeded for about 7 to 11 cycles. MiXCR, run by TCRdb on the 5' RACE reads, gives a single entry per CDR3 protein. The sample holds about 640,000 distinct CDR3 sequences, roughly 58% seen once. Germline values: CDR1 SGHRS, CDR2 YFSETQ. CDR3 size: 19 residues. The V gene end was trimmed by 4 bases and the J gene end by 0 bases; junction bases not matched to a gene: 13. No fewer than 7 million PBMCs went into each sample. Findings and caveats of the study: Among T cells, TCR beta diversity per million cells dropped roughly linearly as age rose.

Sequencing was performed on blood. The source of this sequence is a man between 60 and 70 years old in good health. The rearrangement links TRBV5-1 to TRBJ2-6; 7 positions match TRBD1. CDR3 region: CASSPIGTAISSGANVLTF. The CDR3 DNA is TGCGCCAGCAGCCCCATCGGGACAGCCATAAGCTCTGGGGCCAACGTCCTGACTTTC.